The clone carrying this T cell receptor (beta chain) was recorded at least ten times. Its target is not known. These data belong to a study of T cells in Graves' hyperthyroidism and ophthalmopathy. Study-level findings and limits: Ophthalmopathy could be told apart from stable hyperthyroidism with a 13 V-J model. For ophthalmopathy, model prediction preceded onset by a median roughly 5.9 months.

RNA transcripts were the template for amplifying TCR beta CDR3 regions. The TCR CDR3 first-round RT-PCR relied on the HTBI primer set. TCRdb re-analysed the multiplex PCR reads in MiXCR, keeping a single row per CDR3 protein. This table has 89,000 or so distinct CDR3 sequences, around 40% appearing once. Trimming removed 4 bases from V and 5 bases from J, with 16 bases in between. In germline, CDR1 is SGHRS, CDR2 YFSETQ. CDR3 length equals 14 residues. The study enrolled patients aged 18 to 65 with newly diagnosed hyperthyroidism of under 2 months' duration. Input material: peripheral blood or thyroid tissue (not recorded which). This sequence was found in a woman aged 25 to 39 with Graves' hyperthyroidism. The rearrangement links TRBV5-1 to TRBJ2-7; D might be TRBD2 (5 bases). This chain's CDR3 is CASSPPGLANEQYF. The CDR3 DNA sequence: TGCGCCAGCAGCCCCCCCGGGCTAGCCAACGAGCAGTACTTC.